The rows below give T cell receptor beta chains drawn from one sample of a study of blood T cell repertoires in COVID-19. TCRdb's table, derived via immunoSEQ multiplex PCR, lists solely in-frame clones and lacks some. The sample has about 220,000 clones; less than 90% are singletons. Sample: PBMCs or T cells enriched from blood (not recorded which). The receptors shown here come from a woman in her twenties or thirties who had recovered from COVID-19. The CDR3 runs from the conserved cysteine through the conserved F or W. The order of the fields is V gene, J gene, clone size, CDR3 protein. Size is omitted from some rows. Given values are once, few, many or a class for expanded clones.

>TRBV14|TRBJ2-7|NA
CASSQGPGQRTYEQYF
>TRBV2|TRBJ1-1|NA
CASGGGKEINTEAFF
>TRBV5-4|TRBJ2-7|once
CASSPLAGIHEQYF
>TRBV6-5|TRBJ1-5|NA
CASQDSPNQPQHF
>TRBV4-1|TRBJ1-4|NA
CASSLRDRVVRLFF
>TRBV19|TRBJ1-2|NA
CASSIDPDRVNYGYTF
>TRBV3-1/TRBV3-2|TRBJ2-7|NA
CASSPQGQSYEQYF
>TRBV4-3|TRBJ2-7|NA
CASSQGTIAGGSYEQYF
>TRBV19|TRBJ1-4|once
CASSPPVTGGNEKLFF
>TRBV25-1|TRBJ1-2|NA
CATRGQHSNYGYTF
>TRBV15|TRBJ2-6|NA
CATSRAGTASGANVLTF
>TRBV4-3|TRBJ2-3|NA
CASSQQTSLPDTQYF
>TRBV29-1|TRBJ2-7|NA
CSVVTGGYEQYF
>TRBV29-1|TRBJ2-2|NA
CSVEVNRGNTGELFF
>TRBV15|TRBJ2-3|once
CATSTLSGQGADTQYF
>TRBV3-1/TRBV3-2|TRBJ1-1|NA
CASSLQGYDTEAFF
>TRBV19|TRBJ1-1|many
CASRTPTNTEAFF
>TRBV7-2|TRBJ2-7|NA
CASSLAGGSSYEQYF
>TRBV5-1|TRBJ2-7|NA
CASSLQTGATYEQYF
>TRBV4-3|TRBJ2-1|NA
CASSQVGDYEQFF
>TRBV21-1|TRBJ2-7|NA
CASSNPTPGEQYF
>TRBV28|TRBJ1-6|NA
CASTRQNSPLHF
>TRBV7-3|TRBJ2-7|NA
CASSSSGTNYEQYF
>TRBV5-1|TRBJ2-7|once
CASGRGFSYEQYF
>TRBV7-9|TRBJ2-7|NA
CASSVAGGNGQYF
>TRBV5-1|TRBJ1-2|once
CASSFGARQGDGYTF
>TRBV29-1|TRBJ1-1|NA
CSVKTGANTEAFF
>TRBV4-1|TRBJ2-7|NA
CASSQVPLRDEQYF
>TRBV5-4|TRBJ2-7|NA
CASSLTGSYEQYF
>TRBV4-1|TRBJ1-1|NA
CASSQWSSNTEAFF
>TRBV5-5|TRBJ1-5|NA
CASSRDRSSNQPQHF
>TRBV3-1/TRBV3-2|TRBJ1-1|NA
CASSVPGSTEAFF
>TRBV7-3|TRBJ2-5|NA
CASSLTGGGAETQYF
>TRBV19|TRBJ1-5|NA
CASSAYTGGAGQPQHF
>TRBV7-2|TRBJ2-7|once
CASSLVAGSSYEQYF
>TRBV4-3|TRBJ1-1|NA
CASSLDRGGTEAFF
>TRBV5-5|TRBJ1-1|once
CASSLAGQGYGMNTEAFF
>TRBV6-5|TRBJ2-7|NA
CASSRDNYEQYF
>TRBV12-3/TRBV12-4|TRBJ1-5|NA
CASSLAGLPQHF
>TRBV9|TRBJ1-1|NA
CASSQQGNTEAFF
>TRBV19|TRBJ2-1|NA
CASSITAGNEQFF
>TRBV12-5|TRBJ2-2|NA
CASGLTGEGYTGELFF
>TRBV9|TRBJ2-5|NA
CASSALTGGAGETQYF
>TRBV7-3|TRBJ2-5|NA
CASSLTGTGQETQYF
>TRBV19|TRBJ2-1|NA
CASSPGGENNEQFF
>TRBV7-8|TRBJ2-2|NA
CASSRGGTGELFF
>TRBV3-1/TRBV3-2|TRBJ1-5|NA
CASSQMGQSGQPQHF
>TRBV7-8|TRBJ1-5|NA
CASSLAGAEGEPQHF
>TRBV2|TRBJ1-1|NA
CASSEGRAPIAFF
>TRBV19|TRBJ1-1|NA
CASETGLRTEAFF
>TRBV18|TRBJ2-3|NA
CASSPRGRTDTQYF
>TRBV7-3|TRBJ2-5|NA
CASGITGRVQETQYF
>TRBV5-1|TRBJ1-4|NA
CASSSGTTEGEKLFF
>TRBV29-1|TRBJ2-5|NA
CSHTGQLIQETQYF
>TRBV5-4|TRBJ2-3|NA
CASSWGLASTSGGADTQYF
>TRBV6-1|TRBJ2-7|NA
CASSSSSYEQYF
>TRBV5-5|TRBJ1-1|NA
CASSLNAGGNTEAFF
>TRBV2|TRBJ1-2|NA
CASRADIGNYGYTF
>TRBV9|TRBJ1-1|NA
CASSVETGPNTEAFF
>TRBV14|TRBJ2-1|NA
CASSPRGGLYNEQFF